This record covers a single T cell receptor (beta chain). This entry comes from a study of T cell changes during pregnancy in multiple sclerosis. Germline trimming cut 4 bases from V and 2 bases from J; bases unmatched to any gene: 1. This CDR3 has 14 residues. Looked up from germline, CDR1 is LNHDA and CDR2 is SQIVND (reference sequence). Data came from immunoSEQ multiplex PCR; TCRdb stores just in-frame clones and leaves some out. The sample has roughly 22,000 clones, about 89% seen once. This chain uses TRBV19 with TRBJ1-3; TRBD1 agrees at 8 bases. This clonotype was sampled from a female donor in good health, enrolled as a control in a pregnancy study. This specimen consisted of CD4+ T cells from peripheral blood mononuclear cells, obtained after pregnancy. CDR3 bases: TGTGCCAGTAGTACGACAGGGGCTGGAAACACCATATATTTT. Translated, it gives CASSTTGAGNTIYF.